A selection of T cell receptor beta chains follows, all from one sample in a study of cytomegalovirus exposure and HLA in healthy donors. Libraries were prepared by immunoSEQ multiplex PCR; TCRdb keeps only in-frame clonotypes and omits some of them. The sample has over 100,000 clones, around 83% seen once. Source material: PBMCs. These receptors originate from a woman in her late teens or twenties in good health and CMV-seropositive. Both conserved end residues are part of each CDR3. Fields, in order: J gene, clone size, D gene, V gene, CDR3 protein, CDR3 DNA. A D gene is named only where the DNA matches it firmly. Not every row has a clone size; where given, it reads once, few, many or a size class.

TRBJ1-2	.	TRBD1	TRBV4-2	CASSQEATGGDYGYTF	TGTGCCAGCAGCCAAGAGGCGACAGGGGGGGACTATGGCTACACCTTC
TRBJ2-1	.	.	TRBV5-4	CASGSDEQFF	TGTGCCAGCGGTTCAGATGAGCAGTTCTTC
TRBJ2-1	.	.	TRBV30	CAWSRGGGAAGEQFF	TGTGCCTGGAGTAGGGGAGGGGGGGCCGCCGGTGAGCAGTTCTTC
TRBJ2-7	.	.	TRBV4-1	CASSHLTTGSYEQYF	TGCGCCAGCAGCCACCTCACGACAGGCTCCTACGAGCAGTACTTC
TRBJ2-7	.	TRBD1	TRBV6-1	CASSEEGQGTYEQYF	TGTGCCAGCAGTGAAGAGGGACAGGGGACCTACGAGCAGTACTTC
TRBJ2-2	.	TRBD2	TRBV19	CATTGTRATGELFF	TGTGCCACCACCGGGACTAGAGCCACCGGGGAGCTGTTTTTT
TRBJ2-7	.	TRBD1	TRBV9	CASSVEDRGSYEQYF	TGTGCCAGCAGCGTGGAGGACAGGGGATCCTACGAGCAGTACTTC
TRBJ2-7	.	TRBD2	TRBV5-1	CASSSLPGLAGWEQYF	TGCGCCAGCAGTTCTCTACCGGGACTAGCGGGGTGGGAGCAGTACTTC
TRBJ2-7	.	TRBD2	TRBV5-6	CASSSTRGGYEQYF	TGTGCCAGCAGCTCGACCCGGGGGGGGTACGAGCAGTACTTC
TRBJ2-7	.	TRBD1	TRBV7-6	CASSIGTGEDEQYF	TGTGCCAGCAGCATCGGGACAGGGGAGGATGAGCAGTACTTC
TRBJ1-5	.	TRBD1	TRBV18	CASSPFPGQGGGNQPQHF	TGTGCCAGCTCACCCTTCCCGGGACAGGGTGGTGGCAATCAGCCCCAGCATTTT
TRBJ2-3	.	TRBD1	TRBV2	CASYRGVGADTQYF	TGTGCCAGTTACAGGGGGGTTGGGGCAGATACGCAGTATTTT
TRBJ2-7	.	.	TRBV6-1	CASSIRQVIYEQYF	TGTGCCAGCAGTATCAGACAGGTGATTTACGAGCAGTACTTC
TRBJ2-7	.	TRBD2	TRBV5-1	CASSNAGGPYEQYF	TGCGCCAGCAGCAACGCGGGGGGGCCGTACGAGCAGTACTTC
TRBJ2-3	.	.	TRBV6-1	CASSEARTLRGTDTQYF	TGTGCCAGCAGTGAAGCGAGGACACTTCGGGGCACAGATACGCAGTATTTT
TRBJ2-5	.	TRBD2	TRBV5-1	CASSSASGGASETQYF	TGCGCCAGCAGCTCTGCTAGCGGGGGGGCCAGTGAGACCCAGTACTTC
TRBJ2-7	.	.	TRBV2	CASSFDRTYEQYF	TGTGCCAGCAGTTTTGACAGGACCTACGAGCAGTACTTC
TRBJ2-1	few	TRBD1	TRBV6-5	CASSPWTGGQDEQFF	TGTGCCAGCAGTCCGTGGACAGGGGGCCAGGATGAGCAGTTCTTC
TRBJ2-1	.	.	TRBV7-6	CASRGADNEQFF	TGTGCCTCCCGGGGGGCGGACAATGAGCAGTTCTTC
TRBJ2-7	.	TRBD1	TRBV5-4	CASSASGQGSYEQYF	TGTGCCAGCAGCGCCTCGGGACAGGGCTCCTACGAGCAGTACTTC
TRBJ2-5	.	TRBD1	TRBV6-1	CASSDDREETQYF	TGTGCCAGCAGCGATGACAGGGAAGAGACCCAGTACTTC
TRBJ1-3	.	.	TRBV4-1	CASSQTGIRSGNTIYF	TGCGCCAGCAGCCAAACAGGAATTCGCTCTGGAAACACCATATATTTT
TRBJ1-2	once	.	TRBV6-1	CASSEREGSGYGYTF	TGTGCCAGCAGTGAAAGGGAGGGATCAGGATATGGCTACACCTTC
TRBJ2-7	.	TRBD2	TRBV11-2	CASSLGAGVSYEQYF	TGTGCCAGCAGCTTAGGGGCGGGGGTCTCCTACGAGCAGTACTTC
TRBJ1-6	.	TRBD1	TRBV2	CASSLDRSSDSPLHF	TGTGCCAGCAGCCTGGACAGGAGTTCGGATTCACCCCTCCACTTT
TRBJ1-2	.	TRBD1	TRBV28	CASSSGQAYGYTF	TGCGCCAGCAGTTCAGGACAGGCATATGGCTACACCTTC
TRBJ2-3	.	.	TRBV5-1	CASSLDVQDTQYF	TGCGCCAGCAGCTTGGATGTACAGGATACGCAGTATTTT
TRBJ2-6	.	.	TRBV28	CASSFGTPSGANVLTF	TGTGCCAGCAGTTTTGGGACACCCTCTGGGGCCAACGTCCTGACTTTC
TRBJ2-7	once	.	TRBV10-1	CASRTNHEQYF	TGCGCCAGCAGGACAAACCACGAGCAGTACTTC
TRBJ2-7	.	.	TRBV6-1	CASGEGISYEQYF	TGTGCCAGCGGGGAAGGCATCAGCTACGAGCAGTACTTC
TRBJ2-7	.	.	TRBV25-1	CASSGPLRGYYEQYF	TGTGCCAGCAGTGGCCCCCTAAGAGGCTACTACGAGCAGTACTTC
TRBJ2-7	once	.	TRBV27	CASSRSGEQYF	TGTGCCAGCAGTCGATCGGGCGAGCAGTACTTC
TRBJ1-5	once	.	TRBV10-3	CAISDAGARQPQHF	TGTGCCATCAGTGATGCAGGGGCCCGGCAGCCCCAGCATTTT
TRBJ2-7	.	TRBD1	TRBV5-1	CASSLGPGTGGSEVQYF	TGCGCCAGCAGCTTGGGCCCTGGGACAGGGGGTTCTGAGGTGCAGTACTTC
TRBJ2-2	.	.	TRBV5-1	CASSGTANTGELFF	TGCGCCAGCAGCGGTACAGCGAACACCGGGGAGCTGTTTTTT
TRBJ1-1	few	.	TRBV4-1	CASSQDGGEAFF	TGCGCCAGCAGCCAAGATGGGGGGGAAGCTTTCTTT
TRBJ2-4	.	TRBD1	TRBV7-9	CASSSRTGGSGDIQYF	TGTGCCAGCAGCTCAAGGACAGGGGGCTCTGGGGACATTCAGTACTTC
TRBJ2-7	.	TRBD1	TRBV7-9	CSSSPRDRVYEQYF	TGTTCCAGCAGCCCCCGGGACAGGGTCTACGAGCAGTACTTC
TRBJ2-3	few	TRBD2	TRBV27	CASSLLAGGRTDTQYF	TGTGCCAGCAGCCTTCTAGCGGGGGGGCGCACAGATACGCAGTATTTT
TRBJ1-6	.	.	TRBV2	CASRPPGGAFGSPLHF	TGTGCCAGCAGGCCCCCGGGGGGTGCTTTTGGGTCACCCCTCCACTTT
TRBJ2-5	.	.	TRBV5-5	CASSLGGGQETQYF	TGTGCCAGCAGCTTGGGAGGGGGACAAGAGACCCAGTACTTC